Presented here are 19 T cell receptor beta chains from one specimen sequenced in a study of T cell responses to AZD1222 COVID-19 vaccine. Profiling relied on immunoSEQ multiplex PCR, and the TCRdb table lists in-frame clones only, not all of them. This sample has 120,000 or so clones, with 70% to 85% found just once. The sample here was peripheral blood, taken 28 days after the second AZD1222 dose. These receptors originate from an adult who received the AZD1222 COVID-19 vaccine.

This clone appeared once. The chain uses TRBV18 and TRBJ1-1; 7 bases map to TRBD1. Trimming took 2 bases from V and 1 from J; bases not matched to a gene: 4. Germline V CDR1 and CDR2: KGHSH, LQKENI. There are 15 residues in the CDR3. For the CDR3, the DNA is TGTGCCAGCTCACCAATGCGACAGGGGAACACTGAAGCTTTCTTT. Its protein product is CASSPMRQGNTEAFF.

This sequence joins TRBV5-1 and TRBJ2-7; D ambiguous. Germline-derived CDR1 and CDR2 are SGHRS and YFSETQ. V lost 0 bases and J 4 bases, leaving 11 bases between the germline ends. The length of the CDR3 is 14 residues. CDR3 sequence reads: CASSLGPSGYEQYF. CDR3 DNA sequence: TGCGCCAGCAGCTTGGGCCCCAGTGGGTACGAGCAGTACTTC.

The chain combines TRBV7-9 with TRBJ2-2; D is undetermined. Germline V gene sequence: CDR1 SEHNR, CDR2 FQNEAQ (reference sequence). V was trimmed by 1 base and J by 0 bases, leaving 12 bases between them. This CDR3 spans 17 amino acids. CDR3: CASSLDGWLANTGELFF. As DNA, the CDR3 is TGTGCCAGCAGCTTAGACGGTTGGCTTGCGAACACCGGGGAGCTGTTTTTT.

Written as DNA, the CDR3 is TGTGCCAGTAGTATGGGGATTGGGGATCGCTATGGCTACACCTTC. It codes for CASSMGIGDRYGYTF. The chain has TRBV19 and TRBJ1-2; D gene uncertain. The germline gives CDR1 LNHDA, CDR2 SQIVND (reference sequence). The V gene lost 3 bases and the J gene lost 4 bases, with 15 bases spanning the gap. The CDR3 sequence is 15 residues long.

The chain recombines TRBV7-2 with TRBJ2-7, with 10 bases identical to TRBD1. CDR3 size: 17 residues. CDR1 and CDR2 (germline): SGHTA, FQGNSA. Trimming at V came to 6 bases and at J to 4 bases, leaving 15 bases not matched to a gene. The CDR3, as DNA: TGTGCCAGCAGATCCAGACTCCGGACAGGGGGTGGGTACGAGCAGTACTTC. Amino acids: CASRSRLRTGGGYEQYF.

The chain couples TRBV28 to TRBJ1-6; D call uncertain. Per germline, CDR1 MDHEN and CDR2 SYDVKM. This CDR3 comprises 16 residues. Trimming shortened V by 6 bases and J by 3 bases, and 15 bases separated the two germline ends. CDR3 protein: CASRPSDGLYNSPLHF. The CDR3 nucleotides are TGTGCCAGCAGACCTTCGGACGGACTCTATAATTCACCCCTCCACTTT. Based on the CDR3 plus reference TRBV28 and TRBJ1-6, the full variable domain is DVKVTQSSRYLVKRTGEKVFLECVQDMDHENMFWYRQDPGLGLRLIYFSYDVKMKEKGDIPEGYSVSREKKERFSLILESASTNQTSMYLCASRPSDGLYNSPLHFGNGTRLTVT.

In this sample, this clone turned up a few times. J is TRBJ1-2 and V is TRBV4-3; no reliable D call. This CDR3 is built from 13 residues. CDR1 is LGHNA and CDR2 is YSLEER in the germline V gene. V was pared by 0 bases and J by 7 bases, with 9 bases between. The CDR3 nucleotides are TGCGCCAGCAGCCAAGAGATCGGTTTTGGCTACACCTTC. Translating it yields CASSQEIGFGYTF.

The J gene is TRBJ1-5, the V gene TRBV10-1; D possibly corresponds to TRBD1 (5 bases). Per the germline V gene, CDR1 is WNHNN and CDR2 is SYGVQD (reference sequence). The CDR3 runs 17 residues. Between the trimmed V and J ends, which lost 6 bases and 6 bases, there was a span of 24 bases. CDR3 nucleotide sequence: TGCGCCAGCAGACCCCTAGGGGAAGGAACTGGAAGTCAGCCCCAGCATTTT. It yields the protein CASRPLGEGTGSQPQHF.

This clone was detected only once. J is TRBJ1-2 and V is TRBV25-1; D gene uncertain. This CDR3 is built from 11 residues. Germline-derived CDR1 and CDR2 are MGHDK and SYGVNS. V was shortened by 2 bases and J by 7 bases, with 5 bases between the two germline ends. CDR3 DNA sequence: TGTGCCAGCAGTGAAGTGGGTGGCTACACCTTC. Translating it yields CASSEVGGYTF.

This CDR3 reads CASSPQGSPLDGYTF. Written as DNA, the CDR3 is TGTGCCAGCAGCCCTCAGGGGTCCCCACTCGATGGCTACACCTTC. The V gene is TRBV11-2, the J gene TRBJ1-2, with a tentative D call TRBD1 (6 bases). The germline CDR1 and CDR2 sequences are SGHAT and FQNNGV. V lost 5 bases, J lost 6 bases, and 19 bases lay in between. CDR3 length: 15 residues.

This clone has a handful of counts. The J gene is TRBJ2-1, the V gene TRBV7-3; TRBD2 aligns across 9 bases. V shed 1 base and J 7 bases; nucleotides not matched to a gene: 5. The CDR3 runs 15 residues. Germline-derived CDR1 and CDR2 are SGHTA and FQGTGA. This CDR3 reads CASSLRAGGWNEQFF. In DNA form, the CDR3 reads TGTGCCAGCAGCTTAAGAGCGGGGGGCTGGAATGAGCAGTTCTTC.

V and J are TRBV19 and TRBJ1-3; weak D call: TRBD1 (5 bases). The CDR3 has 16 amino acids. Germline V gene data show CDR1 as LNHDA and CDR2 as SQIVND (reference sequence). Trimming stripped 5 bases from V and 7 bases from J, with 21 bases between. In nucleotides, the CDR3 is TGTGCCAGTAGTGTTTCAGGGCTGCACGAGTTGAACACCATATATTTT. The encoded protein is CASSVSGLHELNTIYF.

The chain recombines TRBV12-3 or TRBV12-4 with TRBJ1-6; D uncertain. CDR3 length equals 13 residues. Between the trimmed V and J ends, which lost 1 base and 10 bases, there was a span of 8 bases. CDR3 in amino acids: CASSLGEWSPLHF. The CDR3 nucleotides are TGTGCCAGCAGTTTAGGGGAATGGTCACCCCTCCACTTT.

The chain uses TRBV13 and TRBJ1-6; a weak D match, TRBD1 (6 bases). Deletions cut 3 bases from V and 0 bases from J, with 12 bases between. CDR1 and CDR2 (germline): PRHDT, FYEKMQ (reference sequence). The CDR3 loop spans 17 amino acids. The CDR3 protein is CASSFGGSDSYNSPLHF. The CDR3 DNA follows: TGTGCCAGCAGCTTCGGGGGCAGCGACTCCTATAATTCACCCCTCCACTTT. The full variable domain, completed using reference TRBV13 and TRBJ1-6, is AAGVIQSPRHLIKEKRETATLKCYPIPRHDTVYWYQQGPGQDPQFLISFYEKMQSDKGSIPDRFSAQQFSDYHSELNMSSLELGDSALYFCASSFGGSDSYNSPLHFGNGTRLTVT.

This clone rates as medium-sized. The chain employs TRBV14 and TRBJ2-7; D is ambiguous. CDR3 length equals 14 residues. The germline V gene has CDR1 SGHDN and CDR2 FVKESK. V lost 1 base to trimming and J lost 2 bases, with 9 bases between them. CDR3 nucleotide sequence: TGTGCCAGCAGCCAAGTTATATGGGCCTACGAGCAGTACTTC. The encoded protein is CASSQVIWAYEQYF.

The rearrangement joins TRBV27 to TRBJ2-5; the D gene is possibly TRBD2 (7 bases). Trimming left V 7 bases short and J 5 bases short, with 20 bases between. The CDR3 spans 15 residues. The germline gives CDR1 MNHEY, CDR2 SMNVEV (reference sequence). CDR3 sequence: CASTLKRGAGETQYF. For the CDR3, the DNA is TGTGCCAGCACCCTAAAACGGGGGGCTGGGGAGACCCAGTACTTC.

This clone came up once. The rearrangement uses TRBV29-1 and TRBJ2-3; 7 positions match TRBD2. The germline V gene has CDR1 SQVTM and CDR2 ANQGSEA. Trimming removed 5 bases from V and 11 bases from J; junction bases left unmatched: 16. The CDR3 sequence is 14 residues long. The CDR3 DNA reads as TGCAGCGTTCAGTCAGCGGGGTTAGGATACGGGCAGTATTTT. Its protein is CSVQSAGLGYGQYF.

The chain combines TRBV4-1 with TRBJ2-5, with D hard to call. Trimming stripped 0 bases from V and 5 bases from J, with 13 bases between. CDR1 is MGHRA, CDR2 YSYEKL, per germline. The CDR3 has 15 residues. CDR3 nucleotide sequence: TGCGCCAGCAGCCAAGATAGGCGACCCGTGGAGACCCAGTACTTC. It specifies CASSQDRRPVETQYF.

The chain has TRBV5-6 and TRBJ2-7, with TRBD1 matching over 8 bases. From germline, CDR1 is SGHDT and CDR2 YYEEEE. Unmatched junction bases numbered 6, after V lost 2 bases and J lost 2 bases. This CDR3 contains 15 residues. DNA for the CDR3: TGTGCCAGCAGCTTCGCCGGACAGGGTACCTACGAGCAGTACTTC. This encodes CASSFAGQGTYEQYF. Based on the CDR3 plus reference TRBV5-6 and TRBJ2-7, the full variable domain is DAGVTQSPTHLIKTRGQQVTLRCSPKSGHDTVSWYQQALGQGPQFIFQYYEEEERQRGNFPDRFSGHQFPNYSSELNVNALLLGDSALYLCASSFAGQGTYEQYFGPGTRLTVT.